A selection of T cell receptor beta chains follows, all from one sample in a study of blood T cell repertoires in COVID-19. Profiling relied on immunoSEQ multiplex PCR, and the TCRdb table lists in-frame clones only, not all of them. The data show roughly 160,000 clones, 85% to 90% seen once. The sequenced material came from peripheral blood. The receptors were gathered from a man aged 50-59 years who had recovered from COVID-19. Both conserved end residues are part of each CDR3. Each record gives: J gene, V gene, clone size, D gene, CDR3 DNA, CDR3 protein. D genes are given only for firm matches. Size is omitted from some rows. Given values are once, few, many or a class for expanded clones.

TRBJ1-2 TRBV6-2/TRBV6-3 - TRBD1 TGTGCCAGCAGTTACTCGGGACAGGTCACCTATGGCTACACCTTC CASSYSGQVTYGYTF
TRBJ2-3 TRBV5-6 - - TGTGCCAGCACCTCCCTAGGGGGAGCGGAGGATACGCAGTATTTT CASTSLGGAEDTQYF
TRBJ2-7 TRBV27 - - TGTGCCAGCAGCTATAGGAACAGTCCCCACGAGCAGTACTTC CASSYRNSPHEQYF
TRBJ2-3 TRBV9 - - TGTGCCAGCAGCCTCCGAGGGACAGATACGCAGTATTTT CASSLRGTDTQYF
TRBJ2-6 TRBV19 once TRBD2 TGTGCCAGTAGTATCCGGGGGGTCTCTGGGGCCAACGTCCTGACTTTC CASSIRGVSGANVLTF
TRBJ1-2 TRBV6-4 - TRBD1 TGTGCCAGCAGTGAACAAGGGGGCGACTATGGCTACACCTTC CASSEQGGDYGYTF
TRBJ1-2 TRBV18 - TRBD1 TGTGCCAGCTCACTTTCCCGGGACAGGGTAATCTATGGCTACACCTTC CASSLSRDRVIYGYTF
TRBJ2-6 TRBV30 - - TGTGCCTGGAGTGGTCAGAGCGCTTCTGGGGCCAACGTCCTGACTTTC CAWSGQSASGANVLTF
TRBJ2-1 TRBV19 - - TGTGCCAGTAGTCCTGGACAGTTTTCCCTCGATGAGCAGTTCTTC CASSPGQFSLDEQFF
TRBJ2-7 TRBV28 - TRBD2 TGTGCCAGCATCCCCTCGCGGAGCGGGGGAACCTATCAGTACTTC CASIPSRSGGTYQYF
TRBJ2-2 TRBV6-1 - TRBD2 TGTGCCAGCCTACGGGGGGGCGCCGTCGGGGAGCTGTTTTTT CASLRGGAVGELFF
TRBJ1-6 TRBV5-1 - - TGCGCCAGCAGTCGTGACGGGAGCTCCTATAATTCACCCCTCCACTTT CASSRDGSSYNSPLHF
TRBJ1-3 TRBV9 once - TGTGCCAGCAGCGCCGCCCCCGGACAAAGCTCTGGAAACACCATATATTTT CASSAAPGQSSGNTIYF
TRBJ1-3 TRBV7-9 - - TGTGCCAGCGAAAGGGGGGGAAACACCATATATTTT CASERGGNTIYF
TRBJ2-7 TRBV6-5 - TRBD1 TGTGCCAGCCGAACGAACAGGGGGAACTACGAGCAGTACTTC CASRTNRGNYEQYF
TRBJ1-1 TRBV7-3 few - TGTGCCAGCAGCTCACAGGGTAGTGGTGAGACTGAAGCTTTCTTT CASSSQGSGETEAFF
TRBJ1-1 TRBV10-3 - TRBD1 TGTGCCATCAGTGAGGGACAGGGGGCGTCGAACACTGAAGCTTTCTTT CAISEGQGASNTEAFF
TRBJ2-1 TRBV28 once TRBD1 TGTGCCAGCAGCCCGACCGGACAGGGGACGAAGAATGAGCAGTTCTTC CASSPTGQGTKNEQFF
TRBJ1-5 TRBV19 - - TGTGCCAGTAATTCCCAGGGGCTGCGTCAGCCCCAGCATTTT CASNSQGLRQPQHF
TRBJ2-1 TRBV11-2 once - TGTGCCAGCAGCTTAGGGGCAGCGGGCCCGGGTGATCGTGAGCAGTTCTTC CASSLGAAGPGDREQFF
TRBJ1-4 TRBV6-4 - - TGTGCCAGCAGCAGGGGTCCTAATGAAAAACTGTTTTTT CASSRGPNEKLFF
TRBJ1-5 TRBV18 - - TGTGCCAGCTCATTGACAGATAGCAATCAGCCCCAGCATTTT CASSLTDSNQPQHF
TRBJ2-7 TRBV5-1 - TRBD1 TGCGCCAGCAGACCCGGGACAGGGATCTACGAGCAGTACTTC CASRPGTGIYEQYF
TRBJ1-1 TRBV6-6 - - TGTGCCAGCAGCCTCCTGCTCTGGGAGGGAGCTTTCTTT CASSLLLWEGAFF
TRBJ1-6 TRBV9 - TRBD1 TGTGCCAGCAGCGCCCAGACAGGGACCAGCTCACCCCTCCACTTT CASSAQTGTSSPLHF
TRBJ1-2 TRBV4-1 - TRBD1 TGCGCCAGCAGCCCCCTGGGACAGCTCTATGGCTACACCTTC CASSPLGQLYGYTF
TRBJ2-7 TRBV3-1/TRBV3-2 - TRBD2 TGTGCCAGCAGCCAAAGGCTCACCGGGACTAGTGCCTACGAGCAGTACTTC CASSQRLTGTSAYEQYF
TRBJ2-7 TRBV29-1 - - TGCAGCGTTGAGAGTGAGTTTGACTACGAGCAGTACTTC CSVESEFDYEQYF
TRBJ2-7 TRBV6-1 - TRBD1 TGTGCCAGCAGTGACATGGGACAGGGAAACGTCGAGCAGTACTTC CASSDMGQGNVEQYF
TRBJ1-1 TRBV6-5 once - TGTGCCAGCAGTTACTCGGCAGGGGACGCCACTGAAGCTTTCTTT CASSYSAGDATEAFF
TRBJ2-3 TRBV5-1 - TRBD1 TGCGCCACCTCCCCCGGACAGGGAAGGTGGGATACGCAGTATTTT CATSPGQGRWDTQYF
TRBJ1-3 TRBV4-3 - - TGCGCCAGCAGCCAACAGGGCCGCTCTGGAAACACCATATATTTT CASSQQGRSGNTIYF
TRBJ2-1 TRBV5-1 - - TGCGCCAGCAGCTTGGCCTGGGCCGGCAGGTACAATGAGCAGTTCTTC CASSLAWAGRYNEQFF
TRBJ2-1 TRBV7-9 - TRBD2 TGTGCCAGCAGCTTAGTGGGGACTAGCGGCGATGAGCAGTTCTTC CASSLVGTSGDEQFF
TRBJ2-1 TRBV19 - - TGTGCCAGTAGTATAGACCCCAGCGGCGCCTCCTACAATGAGCAGTTCTTC CASSIDPSGASYNEQFF
TRBJ2-3 TRBV7-6 once TRBD2 TGTGCCAGCAGCTTAGGCGTGCTGGCGGGACTATTGGCTGCAGATACGCAGTATTTT CASSLGVLAGLLAADTQYF
TRBJ2-3 TRBV2 - TRBD2 TGTGCCAGCAGTGAAGGGACTAGCGGGAGAGGGGGTAGCACAGATACGCAGTATTTT CASSEGTSGRGGSTDTQYF
TRBJ2-7 TRBV7-2 - TRBD2 TGTGCCAGCAGCCGTGATAATACTAGCGGGAGACAAGAGCAGTACTTC CASSRDNTSGRQEQYF